This entry concerns a single TCR beta chain. What it recognizes is unknown. Germline trimming cut 1 base from V and 3 bases from J; bases unmatched to any gene: 2. The CDR3 is made up of 16 amino acids. Germline V gives CDR1 SGHNT, CDR2 YENEEA. These data come from a study of cytomegalovirus exposure and HLA in healthy donors. Overall study: There were some 120 million unique TCR beta sequences, drawn from some 180 million T cells, in an earlier analysis.

Regarding the study as a whole: An assumption of roughly uniform sequencing depth across donors underlay the presence/absence analyses. Reported performance of the classifier showed diagnosis of cytomegalovirus status with high specificity and sensitivity. Being productive about 87% or about 30% of the time was typical of most TCR beta V segments in an earlier analysis.

The PCR used 60 Vbeta and 13 Jbeta primers. Produced via immunoSEQ multiplex PCR; TCRdb's table is partial and in-frame only. Of approximately 210,000 clones listed, around 80% are singletons. The origin of this receptor is a man aged 35 to 55 in good health and CMV-seropositive. The sample consisted of PBMCs. This sequence joins TRBV11-3 and TRBJ2-2; 10 bases match TRBD2. CDR3 amino acids: CASSLGLAGDTGELFF. The DNA of the CDR3 is TGTGCCAGCAGCTTAGGCCTAGCGGGGGACACCGGGGAGCTGTTTTTT.